This TCR beta chain was captured in a study of PD-L1 blockade in urothelial cancer. At the level of the study: Every 3 weeks, patients received intravenous atezolizumab 1,200 mg, beginning 2014. Most patients, about 90% of the roughly 29, were males with bladder-origin cancer. Treatment start was followed by blood analysis at 3 weeks (second dose) and again at 6 weeks.

Concerning this clone: Its antigen is unknown.

Germline trimming cut 1 base from V and 4 bases from J; bases unmatched to any gene: 3. The V gene's germline CDR1 is SGHDN and CDR2 FVKESK. The CDR3 contains 15 residues. The data were produced by immunoSEQ multiplex PCR, yet TCRdb's version contains in-frame clones alone and is incomplete. The sample includes about 84,000 clones, 82% of them seen just once. Study-level findings and limits: In blood at 3 weeks, tumor-associated clones expanded more among patients with durable benefit.

This receptor was identified in an older man with urothelial cancer. This rearrangement joins TRBV14 to TRBJ2-7; 11 nucleotides agree with TRBD2. The input for sequencing was PBMCs, taken around atezolizumab (anti-PD-L1) treatment. CDR3 bases: TGTGCCAGCAGCCAAGTTACTAGCGGGAGATACGAGCAGTACTTC. Protein: CASSQVTSGRYEQYF.